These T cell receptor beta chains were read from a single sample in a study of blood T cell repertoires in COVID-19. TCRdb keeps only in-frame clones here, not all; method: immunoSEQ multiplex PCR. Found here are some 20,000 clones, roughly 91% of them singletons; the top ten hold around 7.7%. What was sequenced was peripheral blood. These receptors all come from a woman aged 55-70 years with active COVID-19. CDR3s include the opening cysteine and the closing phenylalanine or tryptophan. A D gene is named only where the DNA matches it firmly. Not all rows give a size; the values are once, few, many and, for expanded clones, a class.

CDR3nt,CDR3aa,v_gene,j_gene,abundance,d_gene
TGTGCCAGCAGCTTATTACAGGGGGCTTCCTACGAGCAGTACTTC,CASSLLQGASYEQYF,TRBV7-8,TRBJ2-7,NA,TRBD1
TGTGCCAGCAGCAAGACAGGAGAGGTACCTGAAGCTTTCTTT,CASSKTGEVPEAFF,TRBV9,TRBJ1-1,NA,NA
TGTGCCAGCAGTTTAGGAGGGAAGACTGAAGCTTTCTTT,CASSLGGKTEAFF,TRBV12-3/TRBV12-4,TRBJ1-1,NA,NA
TGCAGCGTTGACAGGGAGAACACTGAAGCTTTCTTT,CSVDRENTEAFF,TRBV29-1,TRBJ1-1,NA,NA
TGTGCCAGCAGTCCGCGGGGAGAGGAGACCCAGTACTTC,CASSPRGEETQYF,TRBV6-6,TRBJ2-5,NA,NA
TGTGCCAGTAGTATGTCCCGGCGGGGGGCATACAATGAGCAGTTCTTC,CASSMSRRGAYNEQFF,TRBV19,TRBJ2-1,NA,TRBD2
TGTGCCAGCAGTGAACCCGGGACAGGGGATGAAAAACTGTTTTTT,CASSEPGTGDEKLFF,TRBV25-1,TRBJ1-4,NA,TRBD1
TGTGCCAGCAGTTTTTCGCGCCTTCAGCCCCAGCATTTT,CASSFSRLQPQHF,TRBV27,TRBJ1-5,NA,NA
TGCGCCAGCAGCACGGGACAGGTTCCCTACGAGCAGTACTTC,CASSTGQVPYEQYF,TRBV5-1,TRBJ2-7,NA,TRBD1
TGTGCCAGCTTTTTCGGGTATAATTCACCCCTCCACTTT,CASFFGYNSPLHF,TRBV6-5,TRBJ1-6,once,NA
TGTGCCAGCAGGGCTGGACAGGGGGGCTATGGCTACACCTTC,CASRAGQGGYGYTF,TRBV2,TRBJ1-2,NA,TRBD1
TGTGCCAGCCGGGAGCCGAACACCGGGGAGCTGTTTTTT,CASREPNTGELFF,TRBV6-5,TRBJ2-2,NA,NA
TGTGCCAGCAGCTTCGGTCTACCGGGGGGCTACACCTTC,CASSFGLPGGYTF,TRBV11-2,TRBJ1-2,NA,NA
TGTGCCAGCAGCTTGCTAGCGGGGGGGCCCGGCAATGAGCAGTTCTTC,CASSLLAGGPGNEQFF,TRBV5-6,TRBJ2-1,NA,TRBD2
TGTGCTAGTGGACCTACAGGGGGCTTTAGCAATCAGCCCCAGCATTTT,CASGPTGGFSNQPQHF,TRBV12-5,TRBJ1-5,NA,TRBD1
TGCGCCAGCACCCCACAGACGAGCTCCTACAATGAGCAGTTCTTC,CASTPQTSSYNEQFF,TRBV4-1,TRBJ2-1,NA,NA
TGCGCCAGCAGCCAAGATGGGGGGACTAACTATGGCTACACCTTC,CASSQDGGTNYGYTF,TRBV4-1,TRBJ1-2,NA,NA
TGTGCCAGCAGTGGGGGGACTAGCGGGGGCCAAGATACGCAGTATTTT,CASSGGTSGGQDTQYF,TRBV2,TRBJ2-3,NA,TRBD2
TGTGCCAGCAGCTCCCGACAGGGGGGTGAAAAACTGTTTTTT,CASSSRQGGEKLFF,TRBV3-1/TRBV3-2,TRBJ1-4,once,TRBD1
TGTGCCAGCAGCTCCTCACGGACAGTCGGCGGAGGCTACACCTTC,CASSSSRTVGGGYTF,TRBV11-2,TRBJ1-2,NA,NA
TGTGCCAGCAGTTCTACAGGGTTGGGGATCTATGGCTACACCTTC,CASSSTGLGIYGYTF,TRBV6-5,TRBJ1-2,NA,NA
TGTGCCAGTAGTATTGGACAGAATGAAGCTTTCTTT,CASSIGQNEAFF,TRBV19,TRBJ1-1,few,NA
TGTGCCAGCAGCTTGGGACAGAGCTCTGGGGCCAACGTCCTGACTTTC,CASSLGQSSGANVLTF,TRBV7-6,TRBJ2-6,NA,TRBD1
TGTGCCAGCTCACCACTACTAGCCTCCTACAATGAGCAGTTCTTC,CASSPLLASYNEQFF,TRBV18,TRBJ2-1,NA,NA
TGTGCCAGCAGCCTTCACCCGACAGGTTTGGATGAAAAACTGTTTTTT,CASSLHPTGLDEKLFF,TRBV7-9,TRBJ1-4,NA,NA
TGTGCCAGCAGCCCAAGAGGACAGGGCTCTGGAAACACCATATATTTT,CASSPRGQGSGNTIYF,TRBV5-5,TRBJ1-3,NA,TRBD1
TGTGCCAGCAGCTTAGATCGGGCGGGGGGCGGGGCCTACGAGCAGTACTTC,CASSLDRAGGGAYEQYF,TRBV7-9,TRBJ2-7,NA,TRBD2
TGTGCCAGCAGTTACCCCACGGCGGGTGAAAAACTGTTTTTT,CASSYPTAGEKLFF,TRBV6-6,TRBJ1-4,once,NA
TGTGCCAGCAGCCCCGGGACAGGGACAAACACTGAAGCTTTCTTT,CASSPGTGTNTEAFF,TRBV11-2,TRBJ1-1,NA,TRBD1
TGTGCCAGCTCGAGAGGAGGGAAGAGCTCCTACAATGAGCAGTTCTTC,CASSRGGKSSYNEQFF,TRBV5-4,TRBJ2-1,NA,NA
TGTGCCATCAGTGTTTCGACAGACTCTGGAAACACCATATATTTT,CAISVSTDSGNTIYF,TRBV10-3,TRBJ1-3,NA,NA
TGTGCCAGCAGCTTAGCGTCCAGTGGGCTGGTCGAGCAGTACTTC,CASSLASSGLVEQYF,TRBV7-9,TRBJ2-7,NA,NA
TGTGCCAGCAGCCGGGAGGTAAACATTCAGTACTTC,CASSREVNIQYF,TRBV5-8,TRBJ2-4,once,TRBD2
TGTGCCAGCAGCTTAGTGGGTGAGGGTACCCAGCATTTT,CASSLVGEGTQHF,TRBV11-2,TRBJ1-5,NA,NA
TGTGCCAGCACCCCCCGACGGCAGGGCAAACCGAACACTGAAGCTTTCTTT,CASTPRRQGKPNTEAFF,TRBV7-8,TRBJ1-1,NA,NA
TGTGCCATCAGTGCAGGACAGGGGACCTATGGCTACACCTTC,CAISAGQGTYGYTF,TRBV10-3,TRBJ1-2,NA,TRBD1
TGTGCCAGCTCACCAGGACAGGGGGCTGGAAATTCACCCCTCCACTTT,CASSPGQGAGNSPLHF,TRBV18,TRBJ1-6,NA,TRBD1
TGTGCCAGCAGCCAAGGGGGGGGTGAGCAGTTCTTC,CASSQGGGEQFF,TRBV16,TRBJ2-1,NA,TRBD2
TGTGCCAGCAGAACAGGGGGCTCGGATGAAAAACTGTTTTTT,CASRTGGSDEKLFF,TRBV6-5,TRBJ1-4,NA,TRBD1
TGTGCCAGCAGCCCAGGTCACCTAGCGGGGGACACAGATACGCAGTATTTT,CASSPGHLAGDTDTQYF,TRBV7-9,TRBJ2-3,NA,TRBD2
TGTGCCAGCAGCCAACTGGACAGGGGGCGAGCTTTCTTT,CASSQLDRGRAFF,TRBV5-6,TRBJ1-1,NA,TRBD1
TGCAGCGCTAGCCCGGGGATGATGAGCACTGAAGCTTTCTTT,CSASPGMMSTEAFF,TRBV29-1,TRBJ1-1,NA,NA
TGTGCCAGCAGCTTAGACAGGTTTCAGCCCCAGCATTTT,CASSLDRFQPQHF,TRBV7-2,TRBJ1-5,NA,NA
TGCGCCAGCAGCCCCCGGGGGGGGGAGACTGAAGCTTTCTTT,CASSPRGGETEAFF,TRBV5-1,TRBJ1-1,NA,NA
TGTGCCAGCAGCCAAGACCTGCCAGGGTTAGGAAACACCATATATTTT,CASSQDLPGLGNTIYF,TRBV3-1/TRBV3-2,TRBJ1-3,NA,NA
TGTGCCAGCAGCCTTGGGACTAGCGGGGGCCTGAACACCGGGGAGCTGTTTTTT,CASSLGTSGGLNTGELFF,TRBV7-9,TRBJ2-2,NA,TRBD2